This T cell receptor (beta chain) was sequenced in a study of T cell responses to AZD1222 COVID-19 vaccine. Germline values: CDR1 SGHRS, CDR2 YFSETQ. The ends were cut back, 4 bases at V and 0 bases at J, with 13 bases in the middle. The CDR3 totals 15 residues. Repertoires were generated with immunoSEQ multiplex PCR, while TCRdb's copy carries only in-frame clones and drops some. The table has over 85,000 clones, 88% seen once. Study findings and constraints: Donors in the cohort were predominantly white British and more often female, and clonal diversity was possibly underestimated.

This clone occurred a few times. The antigen is not known. The clonotype was recovered from an adult in good health. This chain connects TRBV5-1 to TRBJ1-1; D might be TRBD1 (6 bases). Specimen: peripheral blood, collected on day 0 of AZD1222 vaccination. The CDR3 DNA reads TGCGCCAGCAGCAGGAGGACAGTCTTGAACACTGAAGCTTTCTTT. It encodes CASSRRTVLNTEAFF.